These 28 T cell receptor beta chains came from one sample sequenced in a study of T cell repertoires in cytomegalovirus infection. Antigen specificity for these receptors is unknown. TCRdb called the reads again in MiXCR, with one record for every CDR3 protein. Of around 69,000 distinct CDR3 sequences in the sample, around 30% were seen once. Sample: CD8+ T cells from cultured PBMCs, taken from culture after CMV antigen stimulation. These receptors were obtained from a human donor in good health (CMV status not recorded). Some clones in this sample may be carry-over from other donors' samples.

This clonotype was picked up a small number of times. This chain joins TRBV5-4 and TRBJ1-1; perhaps TRBD1 as D (6 bases). V was pared by 5 bases and J by 3 bases, with 14 bases between. The CDR3 loop spans 14 amino acids. CDR1 is SGHNT and CDR2 is YYREEE in the germline V gene (reference sequence). The DNA for the CDR3 is TGTGCCAGCAGGGGAAACGACAGGTACACTGAAGCTTTCTTT. It encodes CASRGNDRYTEAFF. Complete variable domain (other parts from reference TRBV5-4 and TRBJ1-1): ETGVTQSPTHLIKTRGQQVTLRCSSQSGHNTVSWYQQALGQGPQFIFQYYREEENGRGNFPPRFSGLQFPNYSSELNVNALELDDSALYLCASRGNDRYTEAFFGQGTRLTVV.

This clonotype was found many times. The chain recombines TRBV9 with TRBJ2-1; D possibly corresponds to TRBD1 (5 bases). V lost 0 bases, J lost 4 bases, and 11 bases lay in between. Germline-derived CDR1 and CDR2 are SGDLS and YYNGEE. The length of the CDR3 is 15 residues. This CDR3 is CASSVADMLYNEQFF. For the CDR3, the DNA is TGTGCCAGCAGCGTAGCGGACATGTTGTACAATGAGCAGTTCTTC.

V gene TRBV30 combines with J gene TRBJ2-5; D gene uncertain. Germline V gene lookup returns CDR1 GTSNPN and CDR2 SVGIG (reference sequence). This CDR3 is 12 amino acids long. Trimming removed 2 bases at V and 2 bases at J, with 6 bases between. The CDR3, as DNA: TGTGCCTGGAGTAACGTTCAAGAGACCCAGTACTTC. Its translation is CAWSNVQETQYF.

The CDR3 coding sequence is TGTGCCAGCAGCTCGAGGACAGGGGACCAAGTAGCGGATATCACCGGGGAGCTGTTTTTT. Its translation is CASSSRTGDQVADITGELFF. The chain links TRBV11-2 to TRBJ2-2; TRBD1 matches at 9 bases. V trimming: 4 bases; J trimming: 4 bases; junction bases outside the gene matches: 19. The CDR3 consists of 20 residues. CDR1 is SGHAT, CDR2 FQNNGV, per germline.

This clonotype was detected ten times or more. The chain carries TRBV6-2 or TRBV6-3 and TRBJ1-1; 9 bases fit TRBD1. The CDR3 length is 16 residues. From germline, CDR1 is MNHEY and CDR2 SVGEGT. The J segment lost 3 bases and the V segment lost 7 bases, leaving 12 bases of the junction unmatched. The CDR3 reads CASNPLPGQGDTEAFF. The CDR3 DNA is TGTGCCAGCAACCCTTTACCGGGACAGGGAGACACTGAAGCTTTCTTT.

This clonotype was recorded many times. For the CDR3, the DNA is TGTGCCAGCAGCTACCGGCTAGAAAGCAACGAGCAGTACTTC. Translating gives CASSYRLESNEQYF. The V gene is TRBV7-8, the J gene TRBJ2-7; D unresolved. The ends were cut back, 4 bases at V and 5 bases at J, with 15 bases in the middle. The CDR3 is 14 residues long. Per the germline V gene, CDR1 is SGHVS and CDR2 is FQNEAQ.

This clonotype was detected ten times or more. The chain combines TRBV27 with TRBJ1-1; D is possibly TRBD1 (5 bases). V was cut by 4 bases and J by 10 bases, with 16 bases left in between. Germline values: CDR1 MNHEY, CDR2 SMNVEV (reference sequence). The CDR3 totals 13 residues. The CDR3 DNA reads as TGTGCCAGCAGTTCTCGGGACTCCGAAGGAGCTTTCTTT. It yields the protein CASSSRDSEGAFF.

At least ten counts were recorded for this clonotype. The rearrangement links TRBV27 to TRBJ1-1; 7 nucleotides line up with TRBD1. The germline gives CDR1 MNHEY, CDR2 SMNVEV (reference sequence). This CDR3 has 15 amino acids. With 5 bases clipped from V and 5 bases from J, the junction kept 11 bases outside the gene matches. The CDR3 sequence is CASSPVGQKRTEAFF. CDR3 DNA: TGTGCCAGCAGTCCGGTGGGACAGAAACGGACTGAAGCTTTCTTT.

This clonotype has only a few counts. The gene calls are TRBV7-9 and TRBJ1-5, with 7 bases aligning to TRBD1. V dropped 5 bases and J dropped 2; count of bases not matched to a gene: 6. The CDR3 totals 15 residues. Germline values: CDR1 SEHNR, CDR2 FQNEAQ (reference sequence). The CDR3 DNA is TGTGCCAGCAGCCCTCAGGGGGTCGGCAATCAGCCCCAGCATTTT. It codes for CASSPQGVGNQPQHF.

This clonotype was observed a few times. V usage is TRBV6-1 and J usage is TRBJ2-7, with D maybe TRBD2 (6 bases). V was clipped by 7 bases and J by 0 bases, with 10 bases between them. The CDR3 consists of 13 residues. Germline V gives CDR1 MNHNS, CDR2 SASEGT. In nucleotides, the CDR3 is TGTGCCAGCATAACGGGGGTCTCCTACGAGCAGTACTTC. It specifies CASITGVSYEQYF.

The chain links TRBV7-9 to TRBJ1-1; tentatively, D is TRBD1 (5 bases). The CDR3 sequence is 15 residues long. Trimming removed 1 base from V and 4 bases from J, with 13 bases in between. Germline CDR1 is SEHNR and CDR2 is FQNEAQ (reference sequence). CDR3 coding DNA: TGTGCCAGCAGCTTAGTGGTCGGCAGGGTCACTGAAGCTTTCTTT. This translates into CASSLVVGRVTEAFF. The full variable domain, in which reference TRBV7-9 and TRBJ1-1 provide the parts outside the CDR3, is DTGVSQNPRHKITKRGQNVTFRCDPISEHNRLYWYRQTLGQGPEFLTYFQNEAQLEKSRLLSDRFSAERPKGSFSTLEIQRTEQGDSAMYLCASSLVVGRVTEAFFGQGTRLTVV.

This clonotype showed up many times. In DNA, the CDR3 is TGCAGCGTACTGGTGGAAGTGAACACTGAAGCTTTCTTT. It translates to CSVLVEVNTEAFF. This chain uses TRBV29-1 with TRBJ1-1; no reliable D call. The CDR3 is 13 residues long. V was clipped by 6 bases and J by 0 bases, with 11 bases between them. Germline loops: CDR1 SQVTM, CDR2 ANQGSEA.

This clonotype was recorded only once. The chain joins TRBV30 to TRBJ2-7; 8 bases line up with TRBD2. V lost 5 bases, J lost 2 bases, and 8 bases stayed unmatched. Germline CDR1 is GTSNPN and CDR2 is SVGIG (reference sequence). The CDR3 is 14 residues long. The CDR3 is CAWATSGLTYEQYF. The CDR3 region has the DNA TGTGCCTGGGCTACTAGCGGACTGACCTACGAGCAGTACTTC.

This clonotype was detected only a few times. This sequence joins TRBV12-3 or TRBV12-4 and TRBJ2-5, with 7 bases aligning to TRBD2. Germline trimming cut 3 bases from V and 5 bases from J; bases unmatched to any gene: 30. The CDR3 has 22 residues. The CDR3: CASSFGATFPGGSGSERETQYF. In DNA form, the CDR3 reads TGTGCCAGCAGTTTCGGGGCGACCTTCCCGGGAGGTAGCGGGTCCGAGAGGGAGACCCAGTACTTC.

This chain uses TRBV5-1 with TRBJ2-3; D is possibly TRBD2 (6 bases). Looked up from germline, CDR1 is SGHRS and CDR2 is YFSETQ. The CDR3 is 15 residues long. Trimming took off 1 base at V and 1 base at J, with 10 bases between the two ends. CDR3 nucleotide sequence: TGCGCCAGCAGCTTGACTAGCCCTCGCACAGATACGCAGTATTTT. Its protein is CASSLTSPRTDTQYF.

The chain recombines TRBV27 with TRBJ1-1; a weak D match, TRBD1 (5 bases). Per the germline V gene, CDR1 is MNHEY and CDR2 is SMNVEV (reference sequence). This CDR3 region has 13 residues. Trimming removed 4 bases at V and 7 bases at J, with 13 bases between. The CDR3 here is CASSSGLPLEAFF. CDR3 DNA sequence: TGTGCCAGCAGTTCGGGACTCCCCCTTGAAGCTTTCTTT.

This sequence joins TRBV15 and TRBJ1-6, with D perhaps matching TRBD1 (5 bases). Between the trimmed V and J ends, which lost 3 bases and 7 bases, there was a span of 13 bases. The germline V gene encodes CDR1 LNHNV and CDR2 YYDKDF (reference sequence). The length of the CDR3 is 15 residues. CDR3 loop: CATSSKAGWNSPLHF. DNA of the CDR3: TGTGCCACCAGCAGTAAAGCAGGGTGGAATTCACCCCTCCACTTT.

The gene calls are TRBV27 and TRBJ1-2, with D uncertain. The V end was cut by 3 bases, the J end by 0 bases, with 8 bases between. The CDR3 consists of 14 residues. Germline CDR1 reads MNHEY; CDR2 reads SMNVEV (reference sequence). The DNA for the CDR3 is TGTGCCAGCAGTTTTGCCGGTTCTAACTATGGCTACACCTTC. Protein sequence: CASSFAGSNYGYTF.

In its sample, this clonotype was seen a few times. The chain joins TRBV12-3 or TRBV12-4 to TRBJ2-7; TRBD2 agrees at 12 bases. The length of the CDR3 is 16 residues. The V gene end was trimmed by 3 bases and the J gene end by 4 bases; junction bases not matched to a gene: 7. The CDR3, as DNA: TGTGCCAGCAGTTTCGCTCTAGCGGGAGGGCCATACGAGCAGTACTTC. Amino acids: CASSFALAGGPYEQYF.

The chain couples TRBV9 to TRBJ2-1, with a possible D match to TRBD2 (5 bases). Germline CDR1 and CDR2: SGDLS and YYNGEE. V dropped 0 bases and J dropped 7 bases, with 14 bases sitting between them. This CDR3 spans 15 amino acids. CDR3 region: CASSVGGITGNEQFF. DNA for the CDR3: TGTGCCAGCAGCGTAGGAGGGATCACGGGGAATGAGCAGTTCTTC.

The chain joins TRBV13 to TRBJ2-1; D is possibly TRBD1 or TRBD2 (6 bases each). Looked up from germline, CDR1 is PRHDT and CDR2 is FYEKMQ (reference sequence). The V and J ends lost 2 bases and 5 bases respectively, with 13 bases between them. The CDR3 consists of 15 residues. The CDR3 DNA reads TGTGCCAGCAGCTTACCGGGGGCGAGGGACAATGAGCAGTTCTTC. Protein: CASSLPGARDNEQFF.

In this sample, this clonotype turned up many times. The V call is TRBV11-1, the J call TRBJ1-1; a weak D match, TRBD1 (5 bases). The CDR3 extends over 14 amino acids. V lost 3 bases and J lost 10, with 18 bases in between. Germline CDR1 reads SGHAT; CDR2 reads FQDESV (reference sequence). CDR3 sequence (DNA): TGTGCCAGCAGCTTGAGGGGAAACACAAAGGGAGCTTTCTTT. Its protein product is CASSLRGNTKGAFF.

The chain has TRBV10-2 and TRBJ2-1; D is unresolved. Trimming stripped 6 bases from V and 0 bases from J, with 12 bases between. The CDR3 loop spans 15 amino acids. The germline V gene has CDR1 WSHSY and CDR2 SAAADI. The CDR3 is CASRYSEISYNEQFF. The CDR3, as DNA: TGCGCCAGCAGGTACAGCGAAATCTCCTACAATGAGCAGTTCTTC.

CDR3 nucleotide sequence: TGTGCCTGGAGTGTACTGGGCAGGGGGGACTATGGCTACACCTTC. It yields the protein CAWSVLGRGDYGYTF. This chain joins TRBV30 and TRBJ1-2, with 7 bases identical to TRBD1. Per the germline V gene, CDR1 is GTSNPN and CDR2 is SVGIG (reference sequence). With V trimmed by 0 bases and J by 3 bases, 7 bases remained unmatched. The CDR3 has 15 amino acids.

The gene calls are TRBV27 and TRBJ1-2, with D possibly being TRBD1 (6 bases). The V gene's germline CDR1 is MNHEY and CDR2 SMNVEV (reference sequence). The CDR3 sequence is 14 residues long. V lost 2 bases and J 4 bases, leaving 11 bases between the germline ends. The CDR3 spells CASSLTGPSYGYTF. The CDR3 DNA sequence: TGTGCCAGCAGTTTAACAGGGCCCAGCTATGGCTACACCTTC.

This clonotype was recorded a few times. The chain joins TRBV18 to TRBJ1-2; no clear D. Trimming shortened V by 2 bases and J by 4 bases, and 5 bases separated the two germline ends. Per germline, CDR1 KGHSH and CDR2 LQKENI. This CDR3 comprises 12 residues. This CDR3 is CASSPRPYGYTF. The CDR3, as DNA: TGTGCCAGCTCACCAAGACCCTATGGCTACACCTTC.

The chain links TRBV9 to TRBJ2-1; TRBD2 might be the D (7 bases). The germline V and J ends were trimmed by 3 bases and 4 bases, with 14 bases remaining between them. Per the germline V gene, CDR1 is SGDLS and CDR2 is YYNGEE. CDR3 size: 15 residues. The CDR3 sequence: CASSDRGGSYNEQFF. The CDR3 nucleotides read TGTGCCAGCAGCGATAGGGGGGGATCTTACAATGAGCAGTTCTTC. The whole variable domain, remainder taken from reference TRBV9 and TRBJ2-1, is DSGVTQTPKHLITATGQRVTLRCSPRSGDLSVYWYQQSLDQGLQFLIQYYNGEERAKGNILERFSAQQFPDLHSELNLSSLELGDSALYFCASSDRGGSYNEQFFGPGTRLTVL.

J is TRBJ2-5 and V is TRBV5-1; D gene uncertain. The germline gives CDR1 SGHRS, CDR2 YFSETQ. V dropped 4 bases and J dropped 2 bases, with 12 bases sitting between them. This CDR3 comprises 14 residues. The chain's CDR3 is CASSPRKNQETQYF. The CDR3, as DNA: TGCGCCAGCAGCCCACGGAAAAATCAAGAGACCCAGTACTTC.